This TCR beta chain was observed in a study of cytomegalovirus exposure and HLA in healthy donors (dated by TCRdb to between 2016 and 2019). Looking at the study overall: According to a later analysis, the roughly 120 validation repertoires were produced on the same platform as the 600 to 850 repertoires of the first cohort. The study aimed to test whether cataloging public T cell receptors could reveal signatures of past pathogen exposure. A separate validation cohort of some 130 different subjects was used in addition to the roughly 670-subject first cohort. To predict cytomegalovirus infection status, the study brought together high-throughput TCR immunosequencing, statistical association of individual TCRs with disease status, and machine learning. The study at large found these results: Most TCR sequences were observed very rarely across donors, whereas some public TCRs were present in many individuals. In vitro tests confirmed that a few of the cytomegalovirus-associated TCR beta chains recognize cytomegalovirus antigens. The study gave a list of some 150 TCR beta chains associated with cytomegalovirus. The classifier was reported to diagnose cytomegalovirus status with high specificity and sensitivity in both the original and validation cohorts. The authors suggested that the approach could potentially be generalized to other disease states and immunological phenotypes. Subsequent analysis determined that TCRs grouped into clusters in the first cohort also showed a tendency toward co-occurrence across the roughly 120 validation repertoires, and 85% to 95% of cluster scores exceeded 0. The validation cohort had no HLA typing available for a later analysis, so co-occurrence within that cohort was assessed over all 120 or so repertoires.

Library generation was performed with the immunoSEQ multiplex PCR assay. Per the authors' processing: A statistical classification framework was built to diagnose cytomegalovirus status from the catalog of TCR beta chain sequences. The table comes from immuneACCESS by way of TCRdb, which keeps in-frame sequences with V and J called. Part of the clones is missing from these tables; in studies checked, under half for an unresolved V gene and the rest for unknown reasons. V and J calls and clone size are those listed in that table; D and trimming were worked out from the DNA. The sample yields 150,000 to 200,000 clones; approximately 89% were counted once. The ten largest clones capture roughly 2.7% of the sample. The donors belonged to the validation cohort of roughly 120 subjects, which was separate from the roughly 670-subject first cohort. As to this clone: No cognate antigen has been identified for it. Base-call qualities are not available, and no considerably larger clone is one nucleotide away.

Sequencing was done on a sample of PBMCs. The receptor comes from a man aged 18 to 30 in good health and CMV-seropositive.

The base sequence is TGTGCCAGCAGCCAAATAGCGGGGGGGCATCCCGGGGAGCTGTTTTTT. Its amino acids are CASSQIAGGHPGELFF. The chain was built from TRBV7-2 and TRBJ2-2, with 11 junctional bases fitting TRBD2. CDR1 SGHTA and CDR2 FQGNSA were looked up in the germline V gene. Taken from cysteine to phenylalanine, the CDR3 has 16 residues. Solely the CDR3 DNA is kept, with 48 bases framed from the first base. Trimming removed 5 bases from V and 6 bases from J; the gene matches leave 8 bases unexplained.